These T cell receptor beta chains were read from a single sample in a study of coeliac disease. Sequencing was performed with immunoSEQ multiplex PCR; in TCRdb, only in-frame clones are kept and a portion is missing. The sample shows about 4,000 clones, roughly three fifths of them seen only once. The material sequenced was lymphocytes from the gut lamina propria. Receptors were obtained from a man between 70 and 80 years old without celiac disease. CDR3s include the opening cysteine and the closing phenylalanine or tryptophan. The order of the fields is clone size, D gene, V gene, J gene, CDR3 protein, CDR3 DNA. The D gene is left open where the match is weak. A row's size may be missing; if present it is once, few, many or a size class.

>-|-|TRBV11-3|TRBJ2-1
CASSTGLNEQFF
TGTGCCAGCAGCACGGGACTCAATGAGCAGTTCTTC
>-|-|TRBV12-1|TRBJ2-7
CASSMRGGGIEQYF
TGTGCCAGCAGTATGAGAGGGGGCGGGATCGAGCAGTACTTC
>-|-|TRBV19|TRBJ2-5
CASSNLAGETQYF
TGTGCCAGTAGTAACTTAGCTGGGGAGACCCAGTACTTC
>few|TRBD1|TRBV2|TRBJ2-2
CASSRTGGAGELFF
TGTGCCAGCAGTAGGACAGGGGGAGCCGGGGAGCTGTTTTTT
>-|TRBD1|TRBV11-3|TRBJ2-1
CASSQHRGSYNEQFF
TGTGCCAGCAGCCAGCACAGGGGGTCCTACAATGAGCAGTTCTTC
>few|TRBD1|TRBV5-1|TRBJ2-3
CASSFRIGQATDTQYF
TGCGCCAGCAGCTTTAGAATTGGACAGGCTACAGATACGCAGTATTTT
>few|TRBD1|TRBV10-3|TRBJ1-3
CAIEDRVPGNTIYF
TGTGCCATCGAGGACAGGGTACCTGGAAACACCATATATTTT
>once|TRBD1|TRBV29-1|TRBJ1-5
CSVEQGVGQPQHF
TGCAGCGTTGAACAGGGGGTCGGACAGCCCCAGCATTTT
>-|-|TRBV28|TRBJ1-5
CASSFTGSYNQPQHF
TGTGCCAGCAGTTTTACAGGGAGTTACAATCAGCCCCAGCATTTT
>large|TRBD1|TRBV6-4|TRBJ1-1
CASSDPETGGNTEAFF
TGTGCCAGCAGTGACCCCGAGACAGGGGGGAACACTGAAGCTTTCTTT
>-|-|TRBV7-9|TRBJ2-7
CASSFHSYEQYF
TGTGCCAGCAGCTTCCACTCCTACGAGCAGTACTTC
>-|-|TRBV18|TRBJ2-7
CASSKNRDEQYF
TGTGCCAGCTCAAAGAATCGGGACGAGCAGTACTTC
>once|TRBD2|TRBV5-1|TRBJ2-5
CASSRGTSGGAGLVETQYF
TGCGCCAGCAGCCGCGGGACTAGCGGGGGGGCCGGTCTGGTGGAGACCCAGTACTTC
>once|TRBD1|TRBV18|TRBJ1-2
CASSPDGQGASYGYTF
TGTGCCAGCTCACCAGACGGACAGGGGGCTTCTTATGGCTACACCTTC
>few|-|TRBV4-2|TRBJ2-3
CASSQVVSREADTQYF
TGTGCCAGCAGCCAAGTAGTGAGCAGGGAGGCAGATACGCAGTATTTT
>-|TRBD1|TRBV12-5|TRBJ2-7
CASGFDRGAYEQYF
TGTGCTAGTGGTTTCGACAGGGGCGCCTACGAGCAGTACTTC
>few|-|TRBV6-5|TRBJ1-6
CASSYDSNSPLHF
TGTGCCAGCAGTTACGACAGTAATTCACCCCTCCACTTT
>few|TRBD1|TRBV6-5|TRBJ2-2
CATTTGTNTGELFF
TGTGCCACCACGACAGGGACGAACACCGGGGAGCTGTTTTTT
>-|-|TRBV6-1|TRBJ1-5
CASRDIGGGGQPQHF
TGTGCCAGCAGGGACATTGGGGGGGGAGGTCAGCCCCAGCATTTT
>few|TRBD2|TRBV5-1|TRBJ2-7
CASSLYSGGSSYEQYF
TGCGCCAGCAGTTTATATAGCGGGGGGAGCTCCTACGAGCAGTACTTC
>-|-|TRBV7-2|TRBJ1-1
CASSLSTRLNTEAFF
TGTGCCAGCAGCTTATCGACACGCCTCAACACTGAAGCTTTCTTT
>-|-|TRBV6-6|TRBJ1-1
CASSYSGGSTEAFF
TGTGCCAGCAGTTACTCGGGGGGGTCCACTGAAGCTTTCTTT
>medium-sized|-|TRBV10-2|TRBJ1-1
CASSGQLYTEAFF
TGCGCCAGCAGCGGACAGCTATACACTGAAGCTTTCTTT
>-|-|TRBV6-1|TRBJ1-2
CASSPPGRGYGYTF
TGTGCCAGCAGTCCACCGGGCAGGGGCTATGGCTACACCTTC
>-|-|TRBV5-4|TRBJ2-3
CASSSGQGKDTQYF
TGTGCCAGCAGCTCGGGGCAGGGGAAAGATACGCAGTATTTT
>large|-|TRBV10-2|TRBJ2-7
CASMRTGSYEQYF
TGCGCCAGCATGAGGACGGGATCCTACGAGCAGTACTTC
>-|TRBD2|TRBV2|TRBJ2-3
CASSGSGGTDTQYF
TGTGCCAGCAGCGGCAGCGGGGGCACAGATACGCAGTATTTT
>-|-|TRBV9|TRBJ2-3
CASSVGTADTQYF
TGTGCCAGCAGCGTAGGTACAGCAGATACGCAGTATTTT
>-|-|TRBV5-5|TRBJ2-3
CASSLVVGGPPSDTQYF
TGTGCCAGCAGCTTGGTCGTGGGGGGACCCCCATCCGATACGCAGTATTTT
>-|TRBD1|TRBV7-8|TRBJ2-7
CASSPGIQTTLKPGQFAYEQYF
TGTGCCAGCAGCCCCGGGATACAAACTACTCTTAAACCGGGACAGTTTGCCTACGAGCAGTACTTC
>once|TRBD1|TRBV9|TRBJ2-7
CASSVEDRGPYEQYF
TGTGCCAGCAGCGTGGAGGACAGGGGGCCCTACGAGCAGTACTTC
>-|-|TRBV4-1|TRBJ2-7
CASSQTGGRSREQYF
TGCGCCAGCAGCCAAACAGGTGGACGTTCACGCGAGCAGTACTTC
>few|-|TRBV5-1|TRBJ1-3
CASSEQGGNTIYF
TGCGCCAGCAGCGAACAGGGCGGAAACACCATATATTTT